A single sample is the source of the 19 T cell receptor beta chains below, sequenced in a study of T cell repertoires in cytomegalovirus infection. These receptors have no known antigen. MiXCR was run by TCRdb on the reads, yielding one entry per CDR3 protein. Of a few hundred thousand distinct CDR3 sequences in the sample, about 40% were seen once. Source: cultured PBMCs, taken from culture after CMV antigen stimulation. Receptors originate from a human donor in good health (CMV status not recorded). Some clones in this sample may be carry-over from other donors' samples.

The V call is TRBV27, the J call TRBJ2-3; D might be TRBD1 (5 bases). CDR1 is MNHEY, CDR2 SMNVEV, per germline (reference sequence). Trimming left V 8 bases short and J 1 base short, with 10 bases between. The CDR3 totals 13 residues. The CDR3 bases are TGTGCCAGCCGGATAGGGGGCACAGATACGCAGTATTTT. Its protein product is CASRIGGTDTQYF.

The gene calls are TRBV4-1 and TRBJ2-3, with D uncertain. Per germline, CDR1 MGHRA and CDR2 YSYEKL. This CDR3 is built from 15 residues. Trimming pared 0 bases from V and 2 bases from J, leaving 9 bases between. The CDR3 is CASSQEKTDTDTQYF. The CDR3 region has the DNA TGCGCCAGCAGCCAAGAAAAAACAGACACAGATACGCAGTATTTT.

This clonotype was seen more than once but under ten times. The chain has TRBV4-1 and TRBJ2-7, with 9 bases aligning to TRBD2. Germline loops: CDR1 MGHRA, CDR2 YSYEKL. This CDR3 is built from 17 residues. The V and J ends lost 1 base and 0 bases, in that order; junction bases with no gene match: 7. CDR3 DNA: TGCGCCAGCAGCCAAGTTTTAGCGGGGGTCTCCTCCTACGAGCAGTACTTC. Translated, it gives CASSQVLAGVSSYEQYF.

This chain connects TRBV6-1 to TRBJ2-7; 7 positions agree with TRBD1. Germline CDR1 and CDR2: MNHNS and SASEGT. The CDR3 is made up of 13 amino acids. J lost 6 bases, V lost 10 bases, and 12 bases had no gene match. CDR3 loop: CAIRTGEVGEQYF. CDR3 in DNA: TGTGCCATCCGGACAGGTGAGGTGGGCGAGCAGTACTTC.

V is TRBV12-3 or TRBV12-4 and J is TRBJ2-3; D uncertain. Trimming removed 6 bases from V and 0 bases from J, with 16 bases in between. The CDR3 is 16 residues long. CDR3 sequence (DNA): TGTGCCAGCAGCCATAGAGTTAGCCATAGCACAGATACGCAGTATTTT. Translating it yields CASSHRVSHSTDTQYF.

This clonotype was seen a single time. The genes are TRBV11-2 and TRBJ2-1, with TRBD2 identical over 10 bases. The germline V gene has CDR1 SGHAT and CDR2 FQNNGV. This CDR3 contains 16 residues. J lost 4 bases, V lost 5 bases, and 8 bases had no gene match. The CDR3 region has the DNA TGTGCCAGCAGCGGATTAGCGGGAGGCCTTTACAATGAGCAGTTCTTC. Amino acids: CASSGLAGGLYNEQFF.

The chain joins TRBV6-6 to TRBJ2-7; no clear D gene. V gave up 6 bases and J gave up 3 bases, with 15 bases separating them. CDR1 MNHNY and CDR2 SVGAGI come from the germline V gene (reference sequence). CDR3 length equals 14 residues. As DNA, the CDR3 is TGTGCCAGCAGCGAAGAACCCCCGGGCTACGAGCAGTACTTC. Encoded protein: CASSEEPPGYEQYF.

The genes are TRBV20-1 and TRBJ1-2; D possibly corresponds to TRBD1 (5 bases). This CDR3 region has 12 residues. V lost 4 bases and J 2 bases, leaving 8 bases between the germline ends. Germline V gene data show CDR1 as DFQATT and CDR2 as SNEGSKA (reference sequence). The CDR3 is CSAIDRNYGYTF. CDR3 sequence (DNA): TGCAGTGCTATTGACAGAAACTATGGCTACACCTTC.

This clonotype appeared a few times. This chain joins TRBV6-5 and TRBJ1-2, with D possibly TRBD1 on 5 matching bases. Trimming shortened V by 3 bases and J by 2 bases, and 16 bases separated the two germline ends. There are 16 residues in the CDR3. CDR1 is MNHEY, CDR2 SVGAGI, per germline. This chain's CDR3 is CASSYLTVDANYGYTF. CDR3 nucleotides: TGTGCCAGCAGTTATCTGACAGTTGATGCAAACTATGGCTACACCTTC.

This clonotype has a handful of counts. The gene calls are TRBV20-1 and TRBJ1-4, with 12 positions matching TRBD1. This CDR3 region has 15 residues. Germline V gene sequence: CDR1 DFQATT, CDR2 SNEGSKA (reference sequence). Unmatched junction bases numbered 6, after V lost 0 bases and J lost 10 bases. DNA of the CDR3: TGCAGTGCTAGAGAAGGGGGACAGGGGGCGCGAAAACTGTTTTTT. Residues: CSAREGGQGARKLFF.

The chain combines TRBV12-3 or TRBV12-4 with TRBJ2-1; TRBD2 matches at 13 bases. V lost 6 bases and J lost 6; bases outside the gene matches: 5. The CDR3 contains 15 residues. The CDR3 loop is CASRGRTSGGNEQFF. The CDR3 bases are TGTGCCAGCAGGGGTCGGACTAGCGGGGGCAATGAGCAGTTCTTC.

The chain uses TRBV7-4 and TRBJ1-1, with a tentative D call TRBD1 (5 bases). V was trimmed by 5 bases and J by 0 bases, leaving 10 bases between them. The CDR3 has 14 amino acids. Germline-derived CDR1 and CDR2 are SGHVT and SQSDAQ. The CDR3 sequence is CASSVGTVNTEAFF. Written as DNA, the CDR3 is TGTGCCAGCAGCGTCGGGACGGTGAACACTGAAGCTTTCTTT.

The chain couples TRBV12-3 or TRBV12-4 to TRBJ2-2, with D possibly being TRBD1 or TRBD2 (5 bases each). This CDR3 spans 14 amino acids. The V end was cut by 6 bases, the J end by 1 base, with 9 bases between. CDR3: CASREGQNTGELFF. The CDR3 coding sequence is TGTGCCAGCAGAGAGGGGCAGAACACCGGGGAGCTGTTTTTT.

The chain employs TRBV7-2 and TRBJ2-7, with D possibly being TRBD2 (6 bases). This CDR3 has 15 amino acids. The germline V and J ends were trimmed by 5 bases and 0 bases, with 14 bases remaining between them. Germline CDR1 reads SGHTA; CDR2 reads FQGNSA. The CDR3 coding sequence is TGTGCCAGCAGCGTCGAAGGGACTGCCTCCTACGAGCAGTACTTC. Protein sequence: CASSVEGTASYEQYF.

The chain couples TRBV6-5 to TRBJ2-7; D is unclear. The CDR3 totals 14 residues. The germline V gene encodes CDR1 MNHEY and CDR2 SVGAGI. Trimming pared 6 bases from V and 2 bases from J, leaving 14 bases between. The DNA of the CDR3 is TGTGCCAGCAGATCGACCGGGTTCCCCTACGAGCAGTACTTC. Protein sequence: CASRSTGFPYEQYF.

To note about this clonotype: In this CDR3 the conserved last residue, phenylalanine or tryptophan, is missing, so a read error is likely. The chain carries TRBV7-6 and TRBJ2-1; 9 nucleotides line up with TRBD2. Germline CDR1 SGHVS, CDR2 FNYEAQ. Germline trimming cut 5 bases from V and 9 bases from J; bases unmatched to any gene: 14. The CDR3 consists of 16 residues. The DNA for the CDR3 is TGTGCCAGCAGCCCCACGGCGGCTAGCGGGGCTGGTGAGCAGTTCTTA. It yields the protein CASSPTAASGAGEQFL.

This clonotype showed up many times. J is TRBJ1-4 and V is TRBV7-6, with D possibly TRBD1 on 5 matching bases. V lost 4 bases and J 5 bases, leaving 17 bases between the germline ends. The CDR3 spans 16 residues. Per germline, CDR1 SGHVS and CDR2 FNYEAQ. For the CDR3, the DNA is TGTGCCAGCAGCTCCCAACCGACAGCCCTGAATGAAAAACTGTTTTTT. Translation: CASSSQPTALNEKLFF.

This clonotype was seen repeatedly, ten times or more. This chain joins TRBV7-2 and TRBJ2-2; D remains unclear. Germline V CDR1 and CDR2: SGHTA, FQGNSA. The V end lost 6 bases, the J end lost 2 bases, and 10 bases lay between the germline ends. This CDR3 has 14 residues. The DNA for the CDR3 is TGTGCCAGCAGTTTTGGCGGAAACACCGGGGAGCTGTTTTTT. It codes for CASSFGGNTGELFF. The full variable domain, its missing parts supplied by reference TRBV7-2 and TRBJ2-2, is GAGVSQSPSNKVTEKGKDVELRCDPISGHTALYWYRQSLGQGLEFLIYFQGNSAPDKSGLPSDRFSAERTGGSVSTLTIQRTQQEDSAVYLCASSFGGNTGELFFGEGSRLTVL.

The chain has TRBV7-6 and TRBJ1-1; D is undetermined. Trimming stripped 6 bases from V and 0 bases from J, with 17 bases between. CDR3 size: 16 residues. Germline CDR1 is SGHVS and CDR2 is FNYEAQ. CDR3 sequence: CASSLRTIPMNTEAFF. CDR3 sequence (DNA): TGTGCCAGCAGTTTAAGGACCATCCCCATGAACACTGAAGCTTTCTTT.